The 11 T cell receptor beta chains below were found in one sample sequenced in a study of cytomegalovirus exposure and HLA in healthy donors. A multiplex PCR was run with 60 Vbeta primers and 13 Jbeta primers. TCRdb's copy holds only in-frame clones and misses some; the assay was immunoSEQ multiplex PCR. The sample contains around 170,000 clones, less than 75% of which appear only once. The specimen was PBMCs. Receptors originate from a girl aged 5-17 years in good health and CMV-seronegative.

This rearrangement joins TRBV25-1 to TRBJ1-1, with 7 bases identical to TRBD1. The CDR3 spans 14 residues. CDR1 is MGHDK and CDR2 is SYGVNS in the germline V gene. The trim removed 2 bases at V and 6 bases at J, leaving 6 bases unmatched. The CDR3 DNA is TGTGCCAGCAGTGAAGAGACAGGGAGACCTGAAGCTTTCTTT. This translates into CASSEETGRPEAFF.

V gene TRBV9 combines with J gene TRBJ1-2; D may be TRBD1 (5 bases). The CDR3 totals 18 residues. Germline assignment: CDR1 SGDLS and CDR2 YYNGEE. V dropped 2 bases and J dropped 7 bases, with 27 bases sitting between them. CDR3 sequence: CASSVASREGQLPFGYTF. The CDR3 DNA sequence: TGTGCCAGCAGCGTTGCCTCTCGGGAGGGGCAATTACCCTTTGGCTACACCTTC.

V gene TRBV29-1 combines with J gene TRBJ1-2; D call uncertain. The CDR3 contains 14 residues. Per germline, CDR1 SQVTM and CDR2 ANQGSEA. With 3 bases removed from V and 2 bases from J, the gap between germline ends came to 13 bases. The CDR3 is CSVDEGGGNYGYTF. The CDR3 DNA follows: TGCAGCGTTGACGAGGGAGGAGGGAACTATGGCTACACCTTC.

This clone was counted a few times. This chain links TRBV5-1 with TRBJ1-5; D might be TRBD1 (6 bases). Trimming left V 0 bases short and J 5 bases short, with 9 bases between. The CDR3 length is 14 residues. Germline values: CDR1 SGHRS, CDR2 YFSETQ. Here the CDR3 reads CASSLAAGDQPQHF. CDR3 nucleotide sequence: TGCGCCAGCAGCTTGGCGGCAGGGGATCAGCCCCAGCATTTT.

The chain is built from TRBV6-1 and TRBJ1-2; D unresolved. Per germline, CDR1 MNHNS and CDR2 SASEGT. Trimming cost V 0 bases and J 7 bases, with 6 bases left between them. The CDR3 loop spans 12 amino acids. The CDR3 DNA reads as TGTGCCAGCAGTGAAGCGCTAGGTGGCTACACCTTC. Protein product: CASSEALGGYTF.

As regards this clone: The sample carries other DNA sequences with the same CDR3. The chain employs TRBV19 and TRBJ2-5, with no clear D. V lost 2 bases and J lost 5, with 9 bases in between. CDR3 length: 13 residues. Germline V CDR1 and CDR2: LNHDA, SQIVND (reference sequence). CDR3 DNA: TGTGCCAGTAGTATACAACGAGAGGAGACCCAGTACTTC. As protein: CASSIQREETQYF.

CDR3 nucleotide sequence: TGTGCCAGCGGGCGAACATGGGACACTGAAGCTTTCTTT. This gives the protein CASGRTWDTEAFF. The chain is built from TRBV27 and TRBJ1-1; D is undetermined. V lost 8 bases and J lost 3, with 13 bases in between. This CDR3 contains 13 residues. Germline V CDR1 and CDR2: MNHEY, SMNVEV (reference sequence).

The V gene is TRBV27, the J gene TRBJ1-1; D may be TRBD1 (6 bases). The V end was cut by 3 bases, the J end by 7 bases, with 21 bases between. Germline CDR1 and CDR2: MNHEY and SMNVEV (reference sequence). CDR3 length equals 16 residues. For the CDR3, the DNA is TGTGCCAGCAGTTTGGGGGCTCACCTACCTGGTATTGAAGCTTTCTTT. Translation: CASSLGAHLPGIEAFF.

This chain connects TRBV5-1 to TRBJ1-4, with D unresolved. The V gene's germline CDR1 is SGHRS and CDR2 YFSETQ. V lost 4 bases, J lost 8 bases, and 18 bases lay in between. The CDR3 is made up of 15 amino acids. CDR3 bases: TGCGCCAGCAGCCTAGCACTCGGGGTGGGGGAAAAACTGTTTTTT. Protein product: CASSLALGVGEKLFF.

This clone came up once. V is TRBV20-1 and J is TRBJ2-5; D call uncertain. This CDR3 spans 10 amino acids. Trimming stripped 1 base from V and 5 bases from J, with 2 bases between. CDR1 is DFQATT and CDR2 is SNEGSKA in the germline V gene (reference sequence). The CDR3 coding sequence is TGCAGTGCTAGAGCGGAGACCCAGTACTTC. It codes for CSARAETQYF.

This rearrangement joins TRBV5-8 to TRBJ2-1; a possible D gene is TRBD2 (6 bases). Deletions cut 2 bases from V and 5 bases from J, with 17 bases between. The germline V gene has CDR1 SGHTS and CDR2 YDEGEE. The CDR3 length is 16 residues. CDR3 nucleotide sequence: TGTGCCAGCAGCTTAATCTTGTCGCAGCGGGACAATGAGCAGTTCTTC. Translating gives CASSLILSQRDNEQFF.